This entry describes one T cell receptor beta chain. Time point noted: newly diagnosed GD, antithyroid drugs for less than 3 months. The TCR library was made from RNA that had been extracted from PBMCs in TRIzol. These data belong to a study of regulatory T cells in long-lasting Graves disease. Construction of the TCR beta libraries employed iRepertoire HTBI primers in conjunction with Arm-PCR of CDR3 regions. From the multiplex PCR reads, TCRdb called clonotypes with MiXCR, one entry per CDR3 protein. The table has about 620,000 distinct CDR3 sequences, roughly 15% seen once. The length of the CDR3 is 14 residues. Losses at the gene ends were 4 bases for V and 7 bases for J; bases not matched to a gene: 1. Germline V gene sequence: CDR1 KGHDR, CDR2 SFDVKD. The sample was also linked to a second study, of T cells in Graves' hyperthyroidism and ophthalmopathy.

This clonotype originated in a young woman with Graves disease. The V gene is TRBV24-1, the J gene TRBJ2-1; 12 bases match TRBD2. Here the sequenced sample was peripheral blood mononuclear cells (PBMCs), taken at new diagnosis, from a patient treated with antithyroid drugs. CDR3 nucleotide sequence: TGTGCCACCAGTGACCTAGCGGGAGGGAATGAGCAGTTCTTC. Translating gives CATSDLAGGNEQFF.